This TCR beta chain was retrieved from a study of T cell repertoires in ileal Crohn's disease. This CDR3 spans 11 amino acids. Trimming pared 0 bases from V and 6 bases from J, leaving 5 bases between. The germline CDR1 and CDR2 sequences are GTSNPN and SVGIG (reference sequence). This table comes from immunoSEQ multiplex PCR, and its TCRdb copy is limited to in-frame clones, with some not included. The sample consists of 16,000 or so clones, 80% to 95% of them appearing once. Time point indicated: inflamed ileum from the surgical specimen. The TCR comes from an adult with Crohn's disease. The chain joins TRBV30 to TRBJ1-1; unclear D gene. Material for sequencing was ileal tissue. The CDR3, as DNA: TGTGCCTGGAGTGTACGTGCTGAAGCTTTCTTT. This translates into CAWSVRAEAFF.